At least ten counts were recorded for the clone carrying this T cell receptor (beta chain). Using RNA transcripts, the TCR beta CDR3 regions were amplified. The first round was an RT-PCR with HTBI primers, and the second round was a multiplex PCR. One entry per CDR3 protein, called by TCRdb with MiXCR from the multiplex PCR reads. This sample carries approximately 500,000 distinct CDR3 sequences, around 14% of them seen once, and the ten largest clones take about 9.4%. The sample originates from a study of Graves' ophthalmopathy and Graves' hyperthyroidism. Germline CDR1 MNHEY, CDR2 SMNVEV (reference sequence). V lost 6 bases, J lost 1 base, and 6 bases lay in between. The CDR3 sequence is 12 residues long.

The sequenced sample consisted of blood. The TCR was taken from a woman aged 30 to 39 with Graves' ophthalmopathy. This rearrangement joins TRBV27 to TRBJ1-2; unclear D gene. Here the CDR3 DNA reads TGTGCCAGCAGAGGACTTAACTATGGCTACACCTTC. Translated: CASRGLNYGYTF.